The 5 T cell receptor beta chains in this list originate from one sample, sequenced in a study of blood T cell repertoires in COVID-19. Repertoires were generated with immunoSEQ multiplex PCR, while TCRdb's copy carries only in-frame clones and drops some. The sample contains around 27,000 clones, approximately 83% of which appear only once. Sequencing input: peripheral blood. The receptors were gathered from a man aged 70 or older with active COVID-19.

The chain joins TRBV21-1 to TRBJ2-4; TRBD2, the table's D call, was not compared with the DNA. TRBV21-1 counts as a pseudogene. The CDR3 has 14 amino acids. The DNA for the CDR3 is TGTGCCAGCAGCAAAGTTAGGAGGGTGGGAATTCAGTACTTC. It encodes CASSKVRRVGIQYF.

The CDR3 DNA sequence: TGTGCCAGCTCCCCGGGCGGGCGGAGGGCTGAAGCTTTCTTT. Protein sequence: CASSPGGRRAEAFF. V usage is TRBV18 and J usage is TRBJ1-1, with D unclear. Between the trimmed V and J ends, which lost 6 bases and 6 bases, there was a span of 17 bases. CDR3 size: 14 residues. Germline V gives CDR1 KGHSH, CDR2 LQKENI.

The V gene is TRBV28, the J gene TRBJ2-7; 14 positions agree with TRBD2. Germline loops: CDR1 MDHEN, CDR2 SYDVKM. V shed 6 bases and J 2 bases; nucleotides not matched to a gene: 3. CDR3 size: 15 residues. The CDR3 DNA reads TGTGCCAGCAGGCCGACTAGCGGGAGGGCCTACGAGCAGTACTTC. This gives the protein CASRPTSGRAYEQYF.

The V and J genes are TRBV11-3 and TRBJ2-1, with a tentative D call TRBD1 (6 bases). The V end lost 1 base, the J end lost 4 bases, and 11 bases lay between the germline ends. Germline V CDR1 and CDR2: SGHNT, YENEEA. This CDR3 has 15 amino acids. The CDR3 bases are TGTGCCAGCAGCTTAGGGACAGCTACATACAATGAGCAGTTCTTC. This codes for CASSLGTATYNEQFF.

J is TRBJ2-7 and V is TRBV29-1; D is perhaps TRBD2 (6 bases). V gave up 6 bases and J gave up 1 base, with 22 bases separating them. This CDR3 spans 16 amino acids. Germline values: CDR1 SQVTM, CDR2 ANQGSEA. This CDR3 reads CSVRGGAVAGSYEQYF. DNA of the CDR3: TGCAGCGTCCGAGGAGGGGCGGTTGCCGGATCCTACGAGCAGTACTTC.